A single sample gave rise to the 30 T cell receptor beta chains below, sequenced in a study of T cell responses to AZD1222 COVID-19 vaccine. Only in-frame clones appear in the TCRdb table, and some are missing; sequencing was by immunoSEQ multiplex PCR. The sample has around 150,000 clones, 88% seen once. Sample: peripheral blood, taken on day 0 of AZD1222 vaccination. These receptors were obtained from an adult in good health.

Written as DNA, the CDR3 is TGTGCCAGCAGCTTAGATCCCCGGGCCGGGCAGCCCCAGCATTTT. It encodes CASSLDPRAGQPQHF. This sequence joins TRBV11-3 and TRBJ1-5; D not certain. The ends were cut back, 0 bases at V and 7 bases at J, with 13 bases in the middle. Per the germline V gene, CDR1 is SGHNT and CDR2 is YENEEA. The CDR3 sequence is 15 residues long.

This clone is a singleton in its sample. This chain joins TRBV13 and TRBJ2-3; possible D gene TRBD2, 5 bases. CDR1 is PRHDT and CDR2 is FYEKMQ in the germline V gene (reference sequence). Deletions cut 5 bases from V and 5 bases from J, with 8 bases between. The CDR3 loop spans 12 amino acids. The CDR3 sequence is CASSTRGDTQYF. The CDR3, as DNA: TGTGCCAGCAGCACCCGGGGAGATACGCAGTATTTT.

This clone was detected once. V is TRBV27 and J is TRBJ2-3; 7 bases agree with TRBD1. Germline-derived CDR1 and CDR2 are MNHEY and SMNVEV (reference sequence). The CDR3 contains 12 residues. V dropped 6 bases and J dropped 9; count of bases not matched to a gene: 6. CDR3 DNA sequence: TGTGCCAGCAGAAGGACGGGACAGACGCAGTATTTT. This sequence encodes CASRRTGQTQYF.

This chain uses TRBV9 with TRBJ1-2; 7 nucleotides line up with TRBD1. V was clipped by 5 bases and J by 4 bases; unmatched bases: 14. CDR3 length: 16 amino acids. Germline values: CDR1 SGDLS, CDR2 YYNGEE. The CDR3 reads CASSFGQATLIYGYTF. In nucleotides, the CDR3 is TGTGCCAGCAGTTTCGGACAGGCCACTTTAATCTATGGCTACACCTTC.

V is TRBV6-2 or TRBV6-3 and J is TRBJ2-7, with D unresolved. With 0 bases removed from V and 1 base from J, the gap between germline ends came to 7 bases. CDR3 size: 14 residues. Germline lookup yields CDR1 MNHEY and CDR2 SVGEGT. This CDR3 reads CASSYSRRSYEQYF. The CDR3 DNA follows: TGTGCCAGCAGTTACTCGCGCCGGTCCTACGAGCAGTACTTC.

This clone appeared once. The chain couples TRBV6-5 to TRBJ2-3; 8 nucleotides line up with TRBD1. The J segment lost 1 base and the V segment lost 7 bases, leaving 4 bases of the junction unmatched. Germline V gene sequence: CDR1 MNHEY, CDR2 SVGAGI. The CDR3 has 14 residues. The chain's CDR3 is CASTPDRGTDTQYF. CDR3 bases: TGTGCCAGCACTCCGGACAGGGGCACAGATACGCAGTATTTT.

This chain uses TRBV28 with TRBJ2-3, with D maybe TRBD2 (6 bases). The CDR3 runs 11 residues. Looked up from germline, CDR1 is MDHEN and CDR2 is SYDVKM. V dropped 8 bases and J dropped 9 bases, with 12 bases sitting between them. The CDR3 spells CASLVGRTQYF. The CDR3 nucleotides are TGTGCCAGCTTAGTCGGGAGAACGCAGTATTTT.

The chain links TRBV6-5 to TRBJ1-1; TRBD1 is a possible D gene (6 bases). The V gene's germline CDR1 is MNHEY and CDR2 SVGAGI. V was pared by 5 bases and J by 5 bases, with 18 bases between. CDR3 length: 15 amino acids. DNA for the CDR3: TGTGCCAGCAGTCCTACTACCAGGGGAGGAACTGAAGCTTTCTTT. Amino acids: CASSPTTRGGTEAFF.

J is TRBJ2-2 and V is TRBV5-4; D call uncertain. From germline, CDR1 is SGHNT and CDR2 YYREEE (reference sequence). Trimming took 0 bases from V and 6 from J, leaving 12 bases between them. This CDR3 is built from 15 residues. DNA of the CDR3: TGTGCCAGCAGCTTGGATCCAGGCCCTCCCGGGGAGCTGTTTTTT. This encodes CASSLDPGPPGELFF.

This chain links TRBV7-2 with TRBJ2-2, with 12 bases fitting TRBD2. Trimming at V came to 1 base and at J to 6 bases, leaving 9 bases not matched to a gene. CDR3 size: 18 residues. CDR1 SGHTA and CDR2 FQGNSA come from the germline V gene. The CDR3 nucleotides read TGTGCCAGCAGCTTAGTTTTAAGGCTAGCGGGAGGGCCCGGGGAGCTGTTTTTT. Translation: CASSLVLRLAGGPGELFF.

The genes are TRBV19 and TRBJ1-1; TRBD1 agrees at 7 bases. The CDR3 runs 13 residues. The trim removed 5 bases at V and 10 bases at J, leaving 10 bases unmatched. Per germline, CDR1 LNHDA and CDR2 SQIVND (reference sequence). Written as DNA, the CDR3 is TGTGCCAGTAGTTTGGGTATGACAGGGAGAGCTTTCTTT. This encodes CASSLGMTGRAFF.

The chain is built from TRBV11-2 and TRBJ1-5; tentative D call: TRBD1 (6 bases). This CDR3 region has 14 residues. V was pared by 5 bases and J by 2 bases, with 10 bases between. Germline V CDR1 and CDR2: SGHAT, FQNNGV. CDR3 loop: CASSVSGGNQPQHF. For the CDR3, the DNA is TGTGCCAGCAGCGTATCAGGGGGCAATCAGCCCCAGCATTTT.

This clone was seen more than once but under ten times. The V gene is TRBV10-3, the J gene TRBJ1-1; the match to TRBD1 covers 8 bases. The CDR3 length is 13 residues. Looked up from germline, CDR1 is ENHRY and CDR2 is SYGVKD. V lost 6 bases, J lost 2 bases, and 2 bases stayed unmatched. Written as DNA, the CDR3 is TGTGCCATCAGGGACAGGGCAAACACTGAAGCTTTCTTT. Its protein product is CAIRDRANTEAFF.

In its sample, this clone was seen once. The gene calls are TRBV13 and TRBJ2-2; D may correspond to TRBD1 or TRBD2 (6 bases each). The CDR3 loop spans 14 amino acids. Per germline, CDR1 PRHDT and CDR2 FYEKMQ (reference sequence). Between the trimmed V and J ends, which lost 3 bases and 4 bases, there was a span of 9 bases. The DNA of the CDR3 is TGTGCCAGCAGCTTCAGGGGAGGCACCGGGGAGCTGTTTTTT. Protein product: CASSFRGGTGELFF.

The genes are TRBV28 and TRBJ1-1; D is undetermined. Trimming cost V 7 bases and J 2 bases, with 14 bases left between them. There are 14 residues in the CDR3. Germline V lookup: CDR1 MDHEN, CDR2 SYDVKM. The CDR3 protein is CASTTPTRNTEAFF. CDR3 DNA sequence: TGTGCCAGCACCACCCCTACACGAAACACTGAAGCTTTCTTT.

The chain couples TRBV27 to TRBJ1-2; maybe TRBD1 (5 bases). There are 12 residues in the CDR3. CDR1 MNHEY and CDR2 SMNVEV come from the germline V gene (reference sequence). The V end lost 8 bases, the J end lost 8 bases, and 15 bases lay between the germline ends. In nucleotides, the CDR3 is TGTGCCAGCCAAACAGGACTGGGAGGCTACACCTTC. As protein: CASQTGLGGYTF.

The chain uses TRBV6-6 and TRBJ1-2; D might be TRBD1 (6 bases). The CDR3 covers 11 residues. The V and J ends lost 6 bases and 8 bases respectively, with 10 bases between them. Germline V gene sequence: CDR1 MNHNY, CDR2 SVGAGI (reference sequence). The CDR3: CASRQGWGYTF. DNA of the CDR3: TGTGCCAGCAGACAGGGTTGGGGCTACACCTTC.

The chain recombines TRBV19 with TRBJ2-1; 13 nucleotides agree with TRBD2. The trim removed 5 bases at V and 9 bases at J, leaving 10 bases unmatched. Germline CDR1 is LNHDA and CDR2 is SQIVND (reference sequence). The CDR3 runs to 16 residues. CDR3 nucleotide sequence: TGTGCCAGTAGTCCCATTCGGACTAGCGGGAGTACTGAGCAGTTCTTC. It codes for CASSPIRTSGSTEQFF.

The CDR3 is CASSPSGGRGTDTQYF. The CDR3 DNA follows: TGTGCCAGCTCACCATCGGGGGGGAGAGGGACAGATACGCAGTATTTT. V gene TRBV18 combines with J gene TRBJ2-3; 8 bases are a match to TRBD2. Germline values: CDR1 KGHSH, CDR2 LQKENI. V lost 2 bases and J lost 3; bases outside the gene matches: 7. There are 16 residues in the CDR3.

This sequence joins TRBV5-4 and TRBJ2-7; TRBD1 is a possible D gene (6 bases). CDR1 is SGHNT and CDR2 is YYREEE in the germline V gene (reference sequence). V lost 0 bases, J lost 3 bases, and 13 bases lay in between. This CDR3 has 15 residues. CDR3 coding DNA: TGTGCCAGCAGCTTGGGTGCAGGGGCTTTCTACGAGCAGTACTTC. It yields the protein CASSLGAGAFYEQYF.

The chain combines TRBV27 with TRBJ2-1; weak D call: TRBD2 (5 bases). V was clipped by 0 bases and J by 10 bases, with 10 bases between them. Germline V gives CDR1 MNHEY, CDR2 SMNVEV (reference sequence). CDR3 length equals 13 residues. The CDR3 protein is CASSLSRSGEQFF. CDR3 nucleotides: TGTGCCAGCAGTTTATCCCGGTCGGGGGAGCAGTTCTTC.

The gene calls are TRBV3-1 (or the pseudogene TRBV3-2) and TRBJ2-1; 8 nucleotides line up with TRBD1. Germline V gives CDR1 LGHDT, CDR2 YNNKEL (reference sequence). The CDR3 spans 13 residues. V was pared by 2 bases and J by 6 bases, with 0 bases of the junction left unmatched. CDR3 sequence reads: CASSQQGANEQFF. CDR3 coding DNA: TGTGCCAGCAGCCAACAGGGGGCCAATGAGCAGTTCTTC.

This rearrangement joins TRBV20-1 to TRBJ2-5; the D is unclear. This CDR3 is 11 amino acids long. Germline V CDR1 and CDR2: DFQATT, SNEGSKA (reference sequence). Trimming left V 6 bases short and J 4 bases short, with 9 bases between. CDR3 nucleotides: TGCAGTGCAGGGAAAGGAGAGACCCAGTACTTC. Translation: CSAGKGETQYF.

This clone occurred a few times. The chain joins TRBV29-1 to TRBJ1-2, with unresolved D. The CDR3 has 13 residues. CDR1 SQVTM and CDR2 ANQGSEA come from the germline V gene. The ends were cut back, 8 bases at V and 5 bases at J, with 18 bases in the middle. Here the CDR3 DNA reads TGCAGCACCCTGGGTCAGGCGGGGTATGGCTACACCTTC. Translation: CSTLGQAGYGYTF.

V usage is TRBV11-3 and J usage is TRBJ2-7; D not resolved. Looked up from germline, CDR1 is SGHNT and CDR2 is YENEEA. Trimming left V 2 bases short and J 0 bases short, with 8 bases between. The CDR3 runs 14 residues. The CDR3 DNA sequence: TGTGCCAGCAGCTTACGGACGGGCTCCTACGAGCAGTACTTC. It yields the protein CASSLRTGSYEQYF.

This rearrangement joins TRBV27 to TRBJ1-5, with 9 bases lining up with TRBD1. The V gene end was trimmed by 5 bases and the J gene end by 2 bases; junction bases not matched to a gene: 4. The CDR3 spans 15 residues. Per the germline V gene, CDR1 is MNHEY and CDR2 is SMNVEV (reference sequence). DNA for the CDR3: TGTGCCAGCAGTGACAGGGGGTTCGGCAATCAGCCCCAGCATTTT. This gives the protein CASSDRGFGNQPQHF.

This sequence joins TRBV5-6 and TRBJ1-1; 7 nucleotides match TRBD1. The CDR3 runs 13 residues. From germline, CDR1 is SGHDT and CDR2 YYEEEE. V gave up 0 bases and J gave up 9 bases; unmatched junction bases: 5. CDR3 bases: TGTGCCAGCAGCTTGGAGGCAGGGGGGAAAGCTTTCTTT. It is translated as CASSLEAGGKAFF.

The chain is built from TRBV3-1 (or the pseudogene TRBV3-2) and TRBJ1-5, with 9 bases fitting TRBD1. The CDR3 covers 18 residues. Germline values: CDR1 LGHDT, CDR2 YNNKEL (reference sequence). V was clipped by 4 bases and J by 0 bases; unmatched bases: 10. Written as DNA, the CDR3 is TGTGCCAGCAGCCCCCGGGACAGGGACCTCTATAGCAATCAGCCCCAGCATTTT. Translation: CASSPRDRDLYSNQPQHF.

Written as DNA, the CDR3 is TGTGCCAGCAGTTACCGACTAGCGGGATCTACACACAATGAGCAGTTCTTC. As protein: CASSYRLAGSTHNEQFF. The chain employs TRBV6-2 or TRBV6-3 and TRBJ2-1; 11 bases are shared with TRBD2. The J segment lost 5 bases and the V segment lost 2 bases, leaving 8 bases of the junction unmatched. Germline CDR1 is MNHEY and CDR2 is SVGEGT. CDR3 size: 17 residues.

This chain links TRBV10-3 with TRBJ2-1, with 9 positions matching TRBD2. The CDR3 loop spans 15 amino acids. Trimming at V came to 6 bases and at J to 3 bases, leaving 6 bases not matched to a gene. Germline CDR1 ENHRY, CDR2 SYGVKD. In nucleotides, the CDR3 is TGTGCCATCAGGGACTTAGCGGGAGACTACAATGAGCAGTTCTTC. Translation gives CAIRDLAGDYNEQFF.